Presented here are 25 T cell receptor beta chains from one specimen sequenced in a study. TCRdb processed the 5' RACE reads anew with MiXCR; each CDR3 protein has one entry. The data show some 60,000 distinct CDR3 sequences, with approximately 29% seen just once and about 2.3% held by the top ten. Sequenced input: tumor-infiltrating naive CD4+ T cells sorted from the breast tumor. Subset indicated: naive CD4+ T cells, CD4+CD45RA+CD25-. The receptors derive from a female donor with breast cancer.

This chain joins TRBV28 and TRBJ2-2; D possibly corresponds to TRBD2 (6 bases). Trimming pared 8 bases from V and 3 bases from J, leaving 16 bases between. This CDR3 spans 15 amino acids. CDR1 is MDHEN and CDR2 is SYDVKM in the germline V gene. In DNA, the CDR3 is TGTGCCAGCGACTATCGGGAGTCCTACACCGGGGAGCTGTTTTTT. Its translation: CASDYRESYTGELFF. Combining the CDR3 with reference TRBV28 and TRBJ2-2 gives the whole variable domain DVKVTQSSRYLVKRTGEKVFLECVQDMDHENMFWYRQDPGLGLRLIYFSYDVKMKEKGDIPEGYSVSREKKERFSLILESASTNQTSMYLCASDYRESYTGELFFGEGSRLTVL.

The rearrangement links TRBV12-3 or TRBV12-4 to TRBJ1-6, with D perhaps matching TRBD1 (6 bases). The CDR3 has 15 residues. V was shortened by 5 bases and J by 4 bases, with 12 bases between the two germline ends. This chain's CDR3 is CASSPRQAYNSPLHF. In DNA, the CDR3 is TGTGCCAGCAGTCCTAGACAGGCATATAATTCACCCCTCCACTTT.

The sample holds a few counts of this clonotype. The chain uses TRBV29-1 and TRBJ1-5, with 7 bases lining up with TRBD1. V lost 4 bases to trimming and J lost 9 bases; unmatched junction nucleotides: 9. This CDR3 contains 13 residues. The germline V gene has CDR1 SQVTM and CDR2 ANQGSEA. For the CDR3, the DNA is TGCAGCGTTGGAGGGGACAGCGAACGGCCCCAGCATTTT. Translating it yields CSVGGDSERPQHF. Based on the CDR3 plus reference TRBV29-1 and TRBJ1-5, the full variable domain is SAVISQKPSRDICQRGTSLTIQCQVDSQVTMMFWYRQQPGQSLTLIATANQGSEATYESGFVIDKFPISRPNLTFSTLTVSNMSPEDSSIYLCSVGGDSERPQHFGDGTRLSIL.

In this sample, this clonotype turned up many times. CDR3 protein: CASSAGGDSYNEQFF. For the CDR3, the DNA is TGTGCCAGCAGCGCCGGGGGGGACTCCTACAATGAGCAGTTCTTC. The chain is built from TRBV9 and TRBJ2-1; TRBD2 matches at 8 bases. Germline V CDR1 and CDR2: SGDLS, YYNGEE. The CDR3 is made up of 15 amino acids. J lost 0 bases, V lost 3 bases, and 2 bases had no gene match.

The rearrangement joins TRBV6-2 or TRBV6-3 to TRBJ2-3; 8 positions match TRBD2. Germline-derived CDR1 and CDR2 are MNHEY and SVGEGT. This CDR3 region has 12 residues. The junction had 0 bases not matched to a gene; V was cut back by 6 bases and J by 4 bases. This chain's CDR3 is CASRTSADTQYF. CDR3 DNA sequence: TGTGCCAGCAGGACTAGCGCAGATACGCAGTATTTT.

This clonotype was found a few times. The chain joins TRBV29-1 to TRBJ2-5; no definite D call. Trimming cost V 1 base and J 4 bases, with 10 bases left between them. This CDR3 contains 13 residues. Germline-derived CDR1 and CDR2 are SQVTM and ANQGSEA. CDR3 bases: TGCAGCGTTGAAGGGGCCCTGGCAGAGACCCAGTACTTC. It yields the protein CSVEGALAETQYF.

This rearrangement joins TRBV6-1 to TRBJ1-1; tentatively, D is TRBD1 (5 bases). The CDR3 has 13 amino acids. The germline V gene has CDR1 MNHNS and CDR2 SASEGT. V lost 2 bases to trimming and J lost 7 bases, with 11 bases between them. The CDR3: CASSEIGTGEAFF. Written as DNA, the CDR3 is TGTGCCAGCAGTGAAATCGGCACAGGTGAAGCTTTCTTT.

This clonotype was detected ten times or more. The rearrangement joins TRBV4-1 to TRBJ1-2; D is perhaps TRBD1 (6 bases). V dropped 0 bases and J dropped 2 bases, with 10 bases sitting between them. In germline, CDR1 is MGHRA, CDR2 YSYEKL. The CDR3 length is 15 residues. CDR3 sequence (DNA): TGCGCCAGCAGCCAAGATCCTCAGGGGAACTATGGCTACACCTTC. As protein: CASSQDPQGNYGYTF.

This chain connects TRBV25-1 to TRBJ2-1; 7 nucleotides align to TRBD1. This CDR3 spans 16 amino acids. The germline V gene encodes CDR1 MGHDK and CDR2 SYGVNS. The junction had 7 bases not matched to a gene; V was cut back by 3 bases and J by 2 bases. The CDR3 region is CASSEPTGLTYNEQFF. DNA of the CDR3: TGTGCCAGCAGTGAGCCGACAGGGCTTACCTACAATGAGCAGTTCTTC.

About this clonotype: A much larger clone differs by one base, so this may be a read error. The chain recombines TRBV27 with TRBJ1-2; D possibly corresponds to TRBD1 (5 bases). Germline CDR1 MNHEY, CDR2 SMNVEV (reference sequence). The CDR3 is 13 amino acids. The CDR3 nucleotides read TGTGCCAGCAGCTCGGTTAGGGGTGGTGGCGACACCTTC. Translation: CASSSVRGGGDTF.

This clonotype appeared a few times. The chain uses TRBV7-3 and TRBJ1-1, with D perhaps matching TRBD1 (5 bases). Looked up from germline, CDR1 is SGHTA and CDR2 is FQGTGA. Trimming pared 4 bases from V and 0 bases from J, leaving 18 bases between. The CDR3 is 17 amino acids. The CDR3 is CASSSTRWGPMNTEAFF. CDR3 coding DNA: TGTGCCAGCAGCTCAACCCGGTGGGGCCCTATGAACACTGAAGCTTTCTTT.

CDR3 nucleotides: TGTGCCAGCACGGGGAACTCTGGAAACACCATATATTTT. It encodes CASTGNSGNTIYF. The chain recombines TRBV12-3 or TRBV12-4 with TRBJ1-3, with D hard to call. The V and J ends lost 7 bases and 0 bases respectively, with 7 bases between them. The CDR3 covers 13 residues.

This sequence joins TRBV6-1 and TRBJ1-5; D call uncertain. Germline V CDR1 and CDR2: MNHNS, SASEGT. Trimming took off 1 base at V and 3 bases at J, with 7 bases between the two ends. This CDR3 has 14 amino acids. Here the CDR3 DNA reads TGTGCCAGCAGTGAAGGAAATTTCAATCAGCCCCAGCATTTT. Amino acids: CASSEGNFNQPQHF.

V usage is TRBV6-6 and J usage is TRBJ2-7, with 12 bases matching TRBD2. The germline gives CDR1 MNHNY, CDR2 SVGAGI (reference sequence). Trimming cost V 10 bases and J 4 bases; bases outside gene matches: 2. CDR3 length: 12 amino acids. Here the CDR3 reads CATTSGRYEQYF. DNA of the CDR3: TGTGCCACTACTAGCGGGAGGTACGAGCAGTACTTC.

The chain carries TRBV11-3 and TRBJ2-3; 8 bases align to TRBD1. V was clipped by 4 bases and J by 5 bases; unmatched bases: 8. CDR1 is SGHNT and CDR2 is YENEEA in the germline V gene. This CDR3 comprises 15 residues. The CDR3 spells CASSSQQGALDTQYF. CDR3 sequence (DNA): TGTGCCAGCAGCTCACAGCAGGGGGCTTTAGATACGCAGTATTTT.

This clonotype was seen only a few times. V and J are TRBV6-2 or TRBV6-3 and TRBJ1-5; 10 nucleotides line up with TRBD1. The CDR3 spans 17 residues. The germline V gene encodes CDR1 MNHEY and CDR2 SVGEGT. J gave up 0 bases and V 2 bases, and 4 bases lay outside the gene matches. CDR3 bases: TGTGCCAGCAGTTACGCGGACAGGGGGTATAGCAATCAGCCCCAGCATTTT. Translating it yields CASSYADRGYSNQPQHF.

This chain uses TRBV19 with TRBJ2-2, with D perhaps TRBD2 (6 bases). Germline CDR1 reads LNHDA; CDR2 reads SQIVND (reference sequence). Deletions cut 3 bases from V and 4 bases from J, with 12 bases between. This CDR3 region has 15 residues. DNA of the CDR3: TGTGCCAGTAGTATGTTTAGCGGCACCACCGGGGAGCTGTTTTTT. It codes for CASSMFSGTTGELFF.

The sample holds many counts of this clonotype. The chain combines TRBV7-9 with TRBJ2-1; 7 nucleotides align to TRBD1. With V trimmed by 5 bases and J by 3 bases, 7 bases remained unmatched. This CDR3 comprises 15 residues. The V gene's germline CDR1 is SEHNR and CDR2 FQNEAQ (reference sequence). CDR3 sequence reads: CASSPETGNYNEQFF. For the CDR3, the DNA is TGTGCCAGCAGCCCCGAGACAGGGAACTACAATGAGCAGTTCTTC.

Only a few counts were recorded for this clonotype. V is TRBV5-1 and J is TRBJ1-2, with 8 bases that match TRBD1. The germline V gene encodes CDR1 SGHRS and CDR2 YFSETQ. The CDR3 sequence is 14 residues long. The J segment lost 8 bases and the V segment lost 0 bases, leaving 6 bases of the junction unmatched. CDR3 nucleotides: TGCGCCAGCAGCTTGGGCAGGGGGCTAGGCGGCTACACCTTC. Protein product: CASSLGRGLGGYTF.

V gene TRBV6-1 combines with J gene TRBJ1-3, with D maybe TRBD1 (5 bases). Germline V gene data show CDR1 as MNHNS and CDR2 as SASEGT. There are 13 residues in the CDR3. The V end was cut by 4 bases, the J end by 6 bases, with 10 bases between. The CDR3, as DNA: TGTGCCAGCAGTGGGAGACAGCAAAACACCATATATTTT. It yields the protein CASSGRQQNTIYF.

This clonotype has at least ten counts. CDR3 loop: CASSQPGTDHTEAFF. The CDR3 DNA is TGCGCCAGCAGCCAGCCCGGGACAGACCACACTGAAGCTTTCTTT. V and J are TRBV4-1 and TRBJ1-1, with 7 bases that match TRBD1. The CDR3 has 15 residues. The germline CDR1 and CDR2 sequences are MGHRA and YSYEKL. The V gene end was trimmed by 3 bases and the J gene end by 3 bases; junction bases not matched to a gene: 7.

This chain connects TRBV5-1 to TRBJ2-1; 11 bases are a match to TRBD2. In germline, CDR1 is SGHRS, CDR2 YFSETQ. The V gene end was trimmed by 5 bases and the J gene end by 6 bases; junction bases not matched to a gene: 7. The length of the CDR3 is 15 residues. CDR3 protein: CASRPLAGGSNEQFF. CDR3 nucleotides: TGCGCCAGCAGACCCCTAGCGGGGGGTAGCAATGAGCAGTTCTTC.

This clonotype showed up just once. At one boundary the junction diverges from the germline segment, which might be a read error. The V and J genes are TRBV3-1 and TRBJ2-5; a weak D match, TRBD1 (6 bases). CDR3 size: 13 residues. Per the germline V gene, CDR1 is LGHDT and CDR2 is YNNKEL (reference sequence). CDR3: CANSQERGETQYF. CDR3 DNA: TGTGCCAACAGCCAAGAGAGGGGGGAGACCCAGTACTTC.

This clonotype was seen a handful of times. The chain has TRBV7-9 and TRBJ1-4, with 9 bases that match TRBD1. CDR1 and CDR2 (germline): SEHNR, FQNEAQ (reference sequence). Losses at the gene ends were 4 bases for V and 7 bases for J; bases not matched to a gene: 7. This CDR3 contains 15 residues. CDR3 DNA: TGTGCCAGCAGCTCATACCGGGACAGGGCTGAAAAACTGTTTTTT. Translating it yields CASSSYRDRAEKLFF.

The sample holds a few counts of this clonotype. CDR3 residues: CASSYSNPRMGRRGSLHF. The CDR3 DNA reads as TGTGCCAGCAGTTACTCGAATCCTAGAATGGGGCGCCGGGGGTCCCTCCACTTT. This chain joins TRBV6-5 and TRBJ1-6, with TRBD1 as a possible D gene (5 bases). V lost 0 bases and J lost 14, with 26 bases in between. The CDR3 contains 18 residues. Germline V gives CDR1 MNHEY, CDR2 SVGAGI.